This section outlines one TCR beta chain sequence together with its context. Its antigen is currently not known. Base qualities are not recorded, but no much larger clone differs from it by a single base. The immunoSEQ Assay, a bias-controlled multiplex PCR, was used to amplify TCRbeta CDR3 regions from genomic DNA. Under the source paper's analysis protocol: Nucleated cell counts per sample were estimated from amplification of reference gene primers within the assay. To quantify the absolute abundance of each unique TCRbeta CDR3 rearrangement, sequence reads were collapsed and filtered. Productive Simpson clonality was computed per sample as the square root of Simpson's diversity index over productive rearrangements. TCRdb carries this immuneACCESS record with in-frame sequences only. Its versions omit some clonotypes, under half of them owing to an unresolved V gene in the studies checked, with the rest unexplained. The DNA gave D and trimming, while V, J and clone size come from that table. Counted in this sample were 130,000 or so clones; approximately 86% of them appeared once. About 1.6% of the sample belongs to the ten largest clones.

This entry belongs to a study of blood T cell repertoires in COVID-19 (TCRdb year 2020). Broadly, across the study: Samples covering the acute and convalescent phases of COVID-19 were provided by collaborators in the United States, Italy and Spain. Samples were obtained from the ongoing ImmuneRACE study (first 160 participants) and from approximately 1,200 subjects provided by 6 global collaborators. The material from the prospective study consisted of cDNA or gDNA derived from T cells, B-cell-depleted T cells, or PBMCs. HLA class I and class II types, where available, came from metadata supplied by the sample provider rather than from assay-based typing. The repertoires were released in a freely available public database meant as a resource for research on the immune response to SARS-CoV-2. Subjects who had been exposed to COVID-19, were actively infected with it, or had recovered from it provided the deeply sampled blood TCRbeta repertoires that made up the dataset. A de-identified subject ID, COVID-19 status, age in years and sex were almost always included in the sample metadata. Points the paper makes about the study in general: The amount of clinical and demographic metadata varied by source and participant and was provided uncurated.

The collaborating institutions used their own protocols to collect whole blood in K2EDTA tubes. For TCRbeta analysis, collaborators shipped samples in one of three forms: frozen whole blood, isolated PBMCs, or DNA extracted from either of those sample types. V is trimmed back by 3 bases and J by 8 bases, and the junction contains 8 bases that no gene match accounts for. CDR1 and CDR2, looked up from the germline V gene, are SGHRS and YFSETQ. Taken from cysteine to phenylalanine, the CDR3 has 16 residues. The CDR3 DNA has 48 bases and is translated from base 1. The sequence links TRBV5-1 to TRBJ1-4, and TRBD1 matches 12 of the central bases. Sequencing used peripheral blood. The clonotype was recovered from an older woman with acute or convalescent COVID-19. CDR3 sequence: CASSWGTGGSWEKLFF. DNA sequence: TGCGCCAGCAGCTGGGGGACAGGGGGCTCGTGGGAAAAACTGTTTTTT.